This T cell receptor beta chain was obtained from a study of shared clonotypes between healthy human individuals. Study at large: Three CD4 naive, three CD4 memory, two CD8 naive and one CD8 memory plate were used per donor.

Notes on the study in general: Larger richness was generally estimated for naive than memory subsets. Naive CD4 clonotypes overlapped across a handful of donors at about 5.3%.

This clone was observed a few times. The antigen is unknown. Other DNA sequences in the same sample also yield this CDR3. Here immunoSEQ multiplex PCR was the method, and the copy in TCRdb shows in-frame clones only, minus some. Of approximately 2.5 million clones listed, approximately 92% are singletons. Losses at the gene ends were 2 bases for V and 4 bases for J; bases not matched to a gene: 4. This CDR3 is built from 15 residues. In germline, CDR1 is MNHEY, CDR2 SVGAGI. The TCR comes from a man aged 18 to 29 in good health. The chain combines TRBV6-5 with TRBJ2-7; 11 positions match TRBD1. The sequenced material came from naive CD4+ T cells sorted from blood. Subset denoted: CD45RA+ positively selected. DNA for the CDR3: TGTGCCAGCAGTTACCGGGACAGGGGGAGGTACGAGCAGTACTTC. Its translation: CASSYRDRGRYEQYF.